This passage covers 17 T cell receptor beta chains from one sample sequenced in a study of identical twins. TCRdb recomputed calls from the 5' RACE reads with MiXCR, one row per CDR3 protein. Of about 660,000 distinct CDR3 sequences in the sample, 8.5% to 9.5% were seen once. These same data were also listed under a study on yellow fever vaccine responses in identical twins.

Sample: PBMCs. These receptors were taken from a woman under 30 in good health.

The sample holds many counts of this clonotype. The chain combines TRBV20-1 with TRBJ2-3; TRBD2 aligns across 8 bases. V lost 0 bases, J lost 0 bases, and 5 bases stayed unmatched. Germline V gene sequence: CDR1 DFQATT, CDR2 SNEGSKA (reference sequence). The CDR3 totals 16 residues. CDR3 region: CSARDLLADSTDTQYF. For the CDR3, the DNA is TGCAGTGCTAGAGATCTACTAGCGGATAGCACAGATACGCAGTATTTT.

This clonotype was observed many times. V is TRBV10-3 and J is TRBJ2-2; D is unresolved. This CDR3 is built from 12 residues. Deletions cut 8 bases from V and 4 bases from J, with 8 bases between. Germline loops: CDR1 ENHRY, CDR2 SYGVKD. CDR3 sequence: CAIGRSTGELFF. The CDR3 region has the DNA TGTGCCATCGGCCGATCCACCGGGGAGCTGTTTTTT.

This clonotype was detected only a few times. The chain recombines TRBV10-1 with TRBJ2-7, with TRBD1 identical over 8 bases. Germline assignment: CDR1 WNHNN and CDR2 SYGVQD (reference sequence). V dropped 4 bases and J dropped 6; count of bases not matched to a gene: 8. The CDR3 length is 14 residues. Here the CDR3 DNA reads TGCGCCAGCAGTGCTGCCAGGGGGCGGTCCGAGCAGTACTTC. It yields the protein CASSAARGRSEQYF.

This clonotype was seen repeatedly, ten times or more. The chain recombines TRBV4-3 with TRBJ2-2, with D possibly being TRBD2 (6 bases). There are 17 residues in the CDR3. The V and J ends lost 4 bases and 2 bases respectively, with 17 bases between them. Germline CDR1 LGHNA, CDR2 YSLEER. CDR3 amino acids: CASSPDSGGTNTGELFF. As DNA, the CDR3 is TGCGCCAGCAGCCCAGACTCCGGGGGAACTAACACCGGGGAGCTGTTTTTT.

This clonotype was seen a few times. The V and J genes are TRBV4-2 and TRBJ2-7; D is perhaps TRBD1 (6 bases). The germline CDR1 and CDR2 sequences are LGHNA and YNFKEQ. V dropped 4 bases and J dropped 5 bases, with 24 bases sitting between them. There are 17 residues in the CDR3. CDR3 bases: TGTGCCAGCAGCCGCCAAGTCCCCGGGACACTGGGGGACGAGCAGTACTTC. Translating gives CASSRQVPGTLGDEQYF.

This clonotype was counted many times. The chain couples TRBV11-2 to TRBJ2-2, with unresolved D. Trimming cost V 5 bases and J 5 bases, with 9 bases left between them. CDR3 length: 13 residues. Germline-derived CDR1 and CDR2 are SGHAT and FQNNGV. This CDR3 reads CASSDMVTGELFF. The CDR3 nucleotides are TGTGCCAGCAGCGACATGGTTACCGGGGAGCTGTTTTTT. The variable domain in full, completed from reference TRBV11-2 and TRBJ2-2, reads EAGVAQSPRYKIIEKRQSVAFWCNPISGHATLYWYQQILGQGPKLLIQFQNNGVVDDSQLPKDRFSAERLKGVDSTLKIQPAKLEDSAVYLCASSDMVTGELFFGEGSRLTVL.

This clonotype has only a few counts. The V gene is TRBV21-1, the J gene TRBJ2-7; the table's TRBD2 call for D was not verified on the DNA. TRBV21-1 is reported as a pseudogene. This CDR3 has 19 residues. The CDR3 sequence: CASSPPGTSFRRRPYEQYF. The CDR3 DNA reads TGTGCCAGCAGCCCCCCCGGGACTAGTTTTCGACGGCGGCCCTACGAGCAGTACTTC.

This clonotype was counted between two and nine times. The V and J genes are TRBV28 and TRBJ2-7, with TRBD2 matching 10 bases. V lost 2 bases and J lost 2; bases outside the gene matches: 3. The germline gives CDR1 MDHEN, CDR2 SYDVKM. The CDR3 runs to 15 residues. The CDR3 here is CASSLPAGGTYEQYF. DNA for the CDR3: TGTGCCAGCAGTTTACCAGCGGGGGGGACCTACGAGCAGTACTTC.

This chain uses TRBV6-5 with TRBJ2-1, with 11 bases matching TRBD2. V shed 6 bases, J shed 5 bases, and the junction held 6 bases outside the gene matches. The CDR3 contains 15 residues. Germline V gene lookup returns CDR1 MNHEY and CDR2 SVGAGI. CDR3 in amino acids: CASSLLTSGDNEQFF. The CDR3 bases are TGTGCCAGCAGCTTACTGACTAGCGGGGACAATGAGCAGTTCTTC.

This clonotype has a handful of counts. This chain joins TRBV29-1 and TRBJ2-6; no firm D call. The CDR3 loop spans 14 amino acids. Looked up from germline, CDR1 is SQVTM and CDR2 is ANQGSEA. Trimming removed 5 bases from V and 0 bases from J, with 8 bases in between. The CDR3 DNA sequence: TGCAGCGTTTCCAAGGACTCTGGGGCCAACGTCCTGACTTTC. Translating it yields CSVSKDSGANVLTF.

This clonotype turned up a few times. The rearrangement links TRBV27 to TRBJ2-1; no definite D call. With 2 bases removed from V and 12 bases from J, the gap between germline ends came to 20 bases. Germline V lookup: CDR1 MNHEY, CDR2 SMNVEV (reference sequence). The CDR3 length is 15 residues. The CDR3 loop is CASSLIGKARDVQFF. As DNA, the CDR3 is TGTGCCAGCAGTTTAATTGGCAAGGCAAGGGATGTGCAGTTCTTC.

The J gene is TRBJ2-3, the V gene TRBV7-9; D unclear. The germline V and J ends were trimmed by 0 bases and 6 bases, with 7 bases remaining between them. The CDR3 has 13 amino acids. The V gene's germline CDR1 is SEHNR and CDR2 FQNEAQ (reference sequence). CDR3 sequence (DNA): TGTGCCAGCAGCTTAGCGACGCCCGATACGCAGTATTTT. Translated, it gives CASSLATPDTQYF.

The sample holds a few counts of this clonotype. The chain couples TRBV5-1 to TRBJ2-2; 10 nucleotides line up with TRBD1. J was trimmed by 0 bases and V by 4 bases; bases with no gene match: 9. The CDR3 runs to 18 residues. CDR1 SGHRS and CDR2 YFSETQ come from the germline V gene. The chain's CDR3 is CASSLGQGVPANTGELFF. DNA of the CDR3: TGCGCCAGCAGCCTTGGACAGGGGGTCCCCGCGAACACCGGGGAGCTGTTTTTT.

The rearrangement uses TRBV18 and TRBJ2-7; 8 bases match TRBD1. The CDR3 totals 14 residues. Germline V gene data show CDR1 as KGHSH and CDR2 as LQKENI. J lost 3 bases, V lost 4 bases, and 5 bases had no gene match. The CDR3 region is CASSLRDRYYEQYF. CDR3 sequence (DNA): TGTGCCAGCTCACTCCGGGACAGGTACTACGAGCAGTACTTC.

This sequence joins TRBV2 and TRBJ2-1; 9 positions match TRBD2. CDR1 and CDR2 from the germline V gene are SNHLY and FYNNEI. The CDR3 is 15 residues long. With 11 bases clipped from V and 4 bases from J, the junction kept 12 bases outside the gene matches. The CDR3 here is CAGRGGGARYNEQFF. The CDR3 region has the DNA TGTGCCGGGAGGGGCGGGGGGGCCCGGTACAATGAGCAGTTCTTC.

This chain connects TRBV29-1 to TRBJ2-7; D is possibly TRBD1 or TRBD2 (5 bases each). Trimming stripped 5 bases from V and 2 bases from J, with 13 bases between. This CDR3 is 13 amino acids long. Looked up from germline, CDR1 is SQVTM and CDR2 is ANQGSEA. In nucleotides, the CDR3 is TGCAGCGTTCTGGGACGGGAACCCTACGAGCAGTACTTC. It yields the protein CSVLGREPYEQYF.

This clonotype has only a few counts. This chain joins TRBV12-3 or TRBV12-4 and TRBJ2-7; D possibly uses TRBD1 or TRBD2 (5 bases each). The germline V and J ends were trimmed by 8 bases and 6 bases, with 17 bases remaining between them. The CDR3 has 13 amino acids. The DNA of the CDR3 is TGTGCCAGCGGGGCGACCGGGACCACCGAGCAGTACTTC. It translates to CASGATGTTEQYF.